Following are 2 T cell receptor beta chains from one sample sequenced in a study of cytomegalovirus exposure and HLA in healthy donors. The PCR had 60 Vbeta and 13 Jbeta primers. This table comes from immunoSEQ multiplex PCR, and its TCRdb copy is limited to in-frame clones, with some not included. This sample has about 140,000 clones, with approximately 70% found just once. Source material: PBMCs. These receptor sequences come from a human donor in good health.

This clone was detected once. This rearrangement joins TRBV14 to TRBJ2-7, with 7 bases that match TRBD2. CDR3 size: 14 residues. Germline-derived CDR1 and CDR2 are SGHDN and FVKESK. The V gene end was trimmed by 1 base and the J gene end by 2 bases; junction bases not matched to a gene: 2. This CDR3 reads CASSQGGGPYEQYF. CDR3 DNA sequence: TGTGCCAGCAGCCAAGGGGGAGGGCCCTACGAGCAGTACTTC.

The chain recombines TRBV28 with TRBJ2-1; D gene uncertain. The V gene lost 6 bases and the J gene lost 0 bases, with 6 bases spanning the gap. CDR1 is MDHEN and CDR2 is SYDVKM in the germline V gene. This CDR3 contains 13 residues. CDR3 in DNA: TGTGCCAGCAGCCATAGCTCCTACAATGAGCAGTTCTTC. Protein product: CASSHSSYNEQFF. The full variable domain, its missing parts supplied by reference TRBV28 and TRBJ2-1, is DVKVTQSSRYLVKRTGEKVFLECVQDMDHENMFWYRQDPGLGLRLIYFSYDVKMKEKGDIPEGYSVSREKKERFSLILESASTNQTSMYLCASSHSSYNEQFFGPGTRLTVL.